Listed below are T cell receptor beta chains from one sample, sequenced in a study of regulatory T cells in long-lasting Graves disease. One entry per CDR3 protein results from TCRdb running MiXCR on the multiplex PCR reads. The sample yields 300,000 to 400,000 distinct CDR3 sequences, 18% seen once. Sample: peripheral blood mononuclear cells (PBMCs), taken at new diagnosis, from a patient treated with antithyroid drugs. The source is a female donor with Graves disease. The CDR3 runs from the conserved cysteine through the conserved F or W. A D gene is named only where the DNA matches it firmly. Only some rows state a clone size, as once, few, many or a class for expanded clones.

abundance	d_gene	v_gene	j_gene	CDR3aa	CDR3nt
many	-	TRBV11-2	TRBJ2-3	CASSLDSPRGTQYF	TGTGCCAGCAGCTTGGACAGCCCCCGGGGTACGCAGTATTTT
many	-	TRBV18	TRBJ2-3	CASSPSGATSTDTQYF	TGTGCCAGCTCACCATCCGGGGCCACTAGCACAGATACGCAGTATTTT
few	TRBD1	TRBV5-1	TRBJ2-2	CASTDRGRTGELFF	TGCGCCAGCACGGACAGGGGGCGAACCGGGGAGCTGTTTTTT
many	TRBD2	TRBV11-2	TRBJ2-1	CASSLGGTSRYNEQFF	TGTGCCAGCAGCTTAGGGGGGACTAGCCGTTACAATGAGCAGTTCTTC
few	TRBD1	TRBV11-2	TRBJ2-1	CASSRPGQVYNEQFF	TGTGCCAGCAGCAGGCCGGGACAGGTGTACAATGAGCAGTTCTTC
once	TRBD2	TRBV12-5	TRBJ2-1	CASGLAPREEVF	TGTGCTAGTGGTTTGGCCCCCCGGGAGGAAGTCTTC
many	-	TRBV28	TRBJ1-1	CASTVGLMNTEAFF	TGTGCCAGCACCGTGGGACTTATGAACACTGAAGCTTTCTTT
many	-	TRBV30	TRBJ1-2	CAWTSTGRTGYGYTF	TGTGCCTGGACGAGTACGGGACGCACAGGGTATGGCTACACCTTC
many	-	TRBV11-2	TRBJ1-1	CASSPRTEAFF	TGTGCCAGCAGCCCCCGCACTGAAGCTTTCTTT
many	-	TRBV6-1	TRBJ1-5	CASRETENQPQHF	TGTGCCAGCAGGGAGACAGAAAATCAGCCCCAGCATTTT
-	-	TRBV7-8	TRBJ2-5	CASSLDGPEETQYF	TGTGCCAGCAGCTTGGATGGTCCGGAAGAGACCCAGTACTTC
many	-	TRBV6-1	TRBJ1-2	CASRPMGTRGYTF	TGTGCCAGCAGACCCATGGGGACGAGGGGCTACACCTTC
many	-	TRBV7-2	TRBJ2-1	CASSLRGSGEQFF	TGTGCCAGCAGCTTAAGGGGTTCGGGCGAGCAGTTCTTC
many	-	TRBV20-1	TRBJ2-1	CSARWGFTELRRPPDHNEQFF	TGCAGTGCTAGGTGGGGTTTCACCGAGTTGAGACGACCACCGGACCACAATGAGCAGTTCTTC
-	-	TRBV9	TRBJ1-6	CASSEAGQWNSPLHF	TGTGCCAGCAGCGAGGCGGGACAATGGAATTCACCCCTCCACTTT
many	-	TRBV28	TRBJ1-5	CASSRLGRDQPQHF	TGTGCCAGCAGTCGCCTCGGTCGGGATCAGCCCCAGCATTTT
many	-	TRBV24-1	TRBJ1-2	CATSDSGWGGEFYGYTF	TGTGCCACCAGTGATTCAGGGTGGGGCGGAGAATTCTATGGCTACACCTTC
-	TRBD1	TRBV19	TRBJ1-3	CASSTGQGSGNTIYF	TGTGCCAGTAGTACTGGACAGGGCTCTGGAAACACCATATATTTT
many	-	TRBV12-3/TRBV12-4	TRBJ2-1	CASSFIPGDEQFF	TGTGCCAGCAGTTTTATTCCAGGGGATGAGCAGTTCTTC
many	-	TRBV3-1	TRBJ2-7	CASSQAGEAEQYF	TGTGCCAGCAGCCAAGCGGGAGAGGCGGAGCAGTACTTC
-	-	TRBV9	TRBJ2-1	CASSVALANEQFF	TGTGCCAGCAGCGTAGCTCTAGCCAATGAGCAGTTCTTC
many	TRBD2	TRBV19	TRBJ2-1	CASNARLAGVYNEQFF	TGTGCCAGTAACGCGCGACTAGCGGGAGTTTACAATGAGCAGTTCTTC
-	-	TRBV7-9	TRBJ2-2	CASSVGVTPGELFF	TGTGCCAGCAGCGTGGGCGTCACCCCCGGGGAGCTGTTTTTT
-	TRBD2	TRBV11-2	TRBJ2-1	CASSTTAGLAGAREQFF	TGTGCCAGCAGCACGACAGCGGGACTAGCGGGAGCCCGGGAGCAGTTCTTC
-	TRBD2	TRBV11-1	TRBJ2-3	CASSLRGLAGDNTQYF	TGTGCCAGCAGCTTAAGGGGACTAGCGGGAGATAATACGCAGTATTTT
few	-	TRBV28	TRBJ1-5	CASTGDAGPQHF	TGTGCCAGCACCGGAGACGCTGGGCCCCAGCATTTT
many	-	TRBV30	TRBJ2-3	CAWSVGVTDTQYF	TGTGCCTGGAGCGTGGGAGTCACAGATACGCAGTATTTT
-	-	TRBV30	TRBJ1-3	CAWSSANGNTIYF	TGTGCCTGGAGTAGCGCCAACGGGAACACCATATATTTT
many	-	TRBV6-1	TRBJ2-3	CASRSTPGGTTDTQYF	TGTGCCAGCAGATCGACCCCAGGGGGGACCACAGATACGCAGTATTTT
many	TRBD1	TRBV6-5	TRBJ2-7	CASSYWGTGTNEQYF	TGTGCCAGCAGTTACTGGGGGACAGGTACCAACGAGCAGTACTTC
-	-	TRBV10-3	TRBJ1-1	CAISLWGTEAFF	TGTGCCATCAGCCTTTGGGGCACTGAAGCTTTCTTT
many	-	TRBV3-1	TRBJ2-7	CASSLGRSGEQYF	TGTGCCAGCAGCCTCGGCCGGAGTGGCGAGCAGTACTTC
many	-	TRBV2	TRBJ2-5	CASSVLETQYF	TGTGCCAGCAGTGTACTGGAGACCCAGTACTTC
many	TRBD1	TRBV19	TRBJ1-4	CASGRQGTTNEKLFF	TGTGCCAGTGGACGACAGGGGACAACTAATGAAAAACTGTTTTTT
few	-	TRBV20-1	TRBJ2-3	CSAAPRSTDTQYF	TGCAGTGCGGCCCCCCGGAGCACAGATACGCAGTATTTT
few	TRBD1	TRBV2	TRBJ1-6	CASSKTGHNSPLHF	TGTGCCAGCAGCAAGACAGGGCATAATTCACCCCTCCACTTT
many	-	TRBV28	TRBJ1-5	CASSLFGGYSNQPQHF	TGTGCCAGCAGTTTATTTGGGGGGTATAGCAATCAGCCCCAGCATTTT
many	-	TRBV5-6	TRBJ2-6	CASSLLGTGANVLTF	TGTGCCAGCAGCTTGTTGGGAACTGGGGCCAACGTCCTGACTTTC
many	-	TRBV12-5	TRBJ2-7	CASGEGQPTYEQYF	TGTGCTAGTGGCGAAGGACAGCCGACCTACGAGCAGTACTTC
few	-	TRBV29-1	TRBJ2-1	CSGGDGGWLEQFF	TGCAGCGGCGGGGATGGGGGGTGGCTTGAGCAGTTCTTC
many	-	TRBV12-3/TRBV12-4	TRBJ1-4	CASSPGPSSESEKLFF	TGTGCCAGCAGCCCCGGGCCGTCCAGCGAAAGCGAAAAACTGTTTTTT
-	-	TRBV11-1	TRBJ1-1	CASSPKITEAFF	TGTGCCAGCAGCCCTAAGATAACTGAAGCTTTCTTT
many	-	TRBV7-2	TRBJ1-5	CASSIDSNQPQHF	TGTGCCAGCAGCATTGACAGCAATCAGCCCCAGCATTTT
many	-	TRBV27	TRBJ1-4	CASRPQGLYEKLFF	TGTGCCAGCAGACCACAGGGCCTGTATGAAAAACTGTTTTTT
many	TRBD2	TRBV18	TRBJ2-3	CASSLPGLAWDTQYF	TGTGCCAGCTCACTTCCGGGACTAGCATGGGATACGCAGTATTTT
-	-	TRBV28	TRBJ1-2	CASTLQGPEYGYTF	TGTGCCAGCACCCTCCAGGGACCTGAATATGGCTACACCTTC
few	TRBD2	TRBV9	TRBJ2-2	CASRAGGMANTGELFF	TGTGCCAGCAGAGCGGGAGGGATGGCGAACACCGGGGAGCTGTTTTTT
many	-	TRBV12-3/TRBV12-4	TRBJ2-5	CASRDTGWKTQYF	TGTGCCAGCAGAGATACAGGGTGGAAGACCCAGTACTTC
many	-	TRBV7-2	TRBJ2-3	CASSLPSRADTQYF	TGTGCCAGCAGCTTACCTAGCCGAGCAGATACGCAGTATTTT
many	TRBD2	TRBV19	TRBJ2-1	CASSMGLADEQFF	TGTGCCAGTAGTATGGGACTAGCGGACGAGCAGTTCTTC
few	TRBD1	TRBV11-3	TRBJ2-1	CASSKRGQGKNEQFF	TGTGCCAGCAGCAAGAGAGGACAGGGAAAAAATGAGCAGTTCTTC
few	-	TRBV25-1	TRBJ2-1	CASSEQSSADEQFF	TGTGCCAGCAGTGAACAGTCCAGTGCGGATGAGCAGTTCTTC
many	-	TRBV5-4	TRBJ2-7	CASSFFDSYEQYF	TGTGCCAGCAGCTTCTTCGACAGTTACGAGCAGTACTTC